This T cell receptor (beta chain) was sequenced for a study of coeliac disease. General study results and limits: In active celiac disease, intraepithelial and lamina propria TRB and TRG repertoires were less clonal than controls. The authors judged this method unsuitable for unbiased gliadin-specific T cell detection. TRB repertoires were largely private, with most amino acid sequences found in only one sample.

Of note for this clone: The antigen remains unidentified.

This CDR3 comprises 17 residues. Germline values: CDR1 SGHAT, CDR2 FQNNGV. V lost 4 bases and J lost 4; bases outside the gene matches: 6. Assay: immunoSEQ multiplex PCR; the TCRdb copy retains only in-frame clones and omits some. This sample carries about 6,500 clones, about 59% of them seen once, and the ten largest clones take 15% to 25%. Sequenced material: lymphocytes from the gut lamina propria. The clonotype originates from a man aged 60-69 years with celiac disease on a gluten-free diet. The chain is built from TRBV11-2 and TRBJ2-3; the match to TRBD2 covers 15 bases. CDR3 coding DNA: TGTGCCAGCAGCTACGGACTAGCGGGGGGGCAGGCAGATACGCAGTATTTT. Residues: CASSYGLAGGQADTQYF.